This entry features one TCR beta chain sequence. The data were obtained in a study of blood T cell repertoires in COVID-19. Study overall: In each case, the material was cDNA or gDNA derived from T cells, B-cell-depleted T cells, or PBMCs.

Authors' analysis steps: Estimates of nucleated cell counts were drawn from the amplification of reference gene primers. Profiled with immunoSEQ multiplex PCR; TCRdb holds only in-frame clones, not every one. Clone size and the V and J calls come from that table; the DNA yielded D and trimming. The sample records roughly 120,000 clones, roughly four fifths being singletons. The CDR3 runs 13 residues. V was shortened by 4 bases and J by 2 bases, with 9 bases between the two germline ends. Germline assignment: CDR1 SGHRS and CDR2 YFSETQ. This clonotype originated in a man aged 65 to 85 with acute or convalescent COVID-19. Sequencing used peripheral blood. The V and J genes are TRBV5-1 and TRBJ1-1, with D perhaps matching TRBD1 (5 bases). The DNA of the CDR3 is TGCGCCAGCAGCGTTACAGGTAACACTGAAGCTTTCTTT. As protein: CASSVTGNTEAFF.